One and the same sample provided the 15 T cell receptor beta chains below, sequenced in a study of T cells in narcolepsy. Repertoires were generated with immunoSEQ multiplex PCR, while TCRdb's copy carries only in-frame clones and drops some. The sample has tens of thousands of clones, 90% to 95% seen once. Material for sequencing was CD45RA- memory CD4+ T cells from PBMCs. The receptor source for this set is a human donor with narcolepsy.

The gene calls are TRBV2 and TRBJ2-1; D ambiguous. The CDR3 is 14 amino acids. V dropped 1 base and J dropped 4 bases, with 8 bases sitting between them. Germline CDR1 SNHLY, CDR2 FYNNEI. The CDR3 spells CASSEVSSYNEQFF. CDR3 nucleotides: TGTGCCAGCAGTGAAGTTAGTTCTTACAATGAGCAGTTCTTC.

With regard to this clone: Other nucleotide sequences from this sample produce the same CDR3. The V and J genes are TRBV7-2 and TRBJ1-1; D is perhaps TRBD1 (6 bases). The length of the CDR3 is 14 residues. V lost 1 base and J lost 10, with 16 bases in between. CDR1 is SGHTA, CDR2 FQGNSA, per germline. The CDR3 DNA sequence: TGTGCCAGCAGCTTAGAATCCTCCAGGGGTCGAGCTTTCTTT. Amino acid sequence: CASSLESSRGRAFF.

The rearrangement joins TRBV27 to TRBJ2-2; D is possibly TRBD1 (6 bases). Looked up from germline, CDR1 is MNHEY and CDR2 is SMNVEV (reference sequence). Trimming shortened V by 5 bases and J by 3 bases, and 10 bases separated the two germline ends. This CDR3 is built from 14 residues. CDR3 in DNA: TGTGCCAGCAGTCCCAGGGGCGACACCGGGGAGCTGTTTTTT. It encodes CASSPRGDTGELFF.

This clone came up once. The chain has TRBV2 and TRBJ2-7, with 8 positions matching TRBD1. V was pared by 7 bases and J by 5 bases, with 10 bases of the junction left unmatched. CDR3 length: 14 amino acids. CDR1 is SNHLY and CDR2 is FYNNEI in the germline V gene. The CDR3 DNA is TGTGCCAGCAAGACAGGGGAGAACCGTCACGAGCAGTACTTC. Encoded protein: CASKTGENRHEQYF.

This clone was seen a few times. In nucleotides, the CDR3 is TGTGCCAGTAGTATAGACCAGGGGGCAGGCACTGAAGCTTTCTTT. This encodes CASSIDQGAGTEAFF. The rearrangement links TRBV19 to TRBJ1-1, with TRBD1 matching over 8 bases. CDR1 and CDR2 (germline): LNHDA, SQIVND (reference sequence). The CDR3 has 15 residues. V lost 0 bases, J lost 4 bases, and 4 bases stayed unmatched. Using reference TRBV19 and TRBJ1-1 for the parts outside the CDR3, the full variable domain is DGGITQSPKYLFRKEGQNVTLSCEQNLNHDAMYWYRQDPGQGLRLIYYSQIVNDFQKGDIAEGYSVSREKKESFPLTVTSAQKNPTAFYLCASSIDQGAGTEAFFGQGTRLTVV.

This clone showed up just a few times. The gene calls are TRBV5-6 and TRBJ2-1; either TRBD1 or TRBD2 may fit D (6 bases each). The CDR3 is 17 amino acids. The V gene lost 1 base and the J gene lost 1 base, with 15 bases spanning the gap. The V gene's germline CDR1 is SGHDT and CDR2 YYEEEE. The CDR3 sequence: CASSLWGRGGSYNEQFF. The CDR3, as DNA: TGTGCCAGCAGCTTGTGGGGGCGGGGAGGATCCTACAATGAGCAGTTCTTC.

The chain employs TRBV5-6 and TRBJ1-3; 9 bases map to TRBD1. This CDR3 comprises 17 residues. Germline V gives CDR1 SGHDT, CDR2 YYEEEE. After removal of 3 bases from V and 0 bases from J, the junction contained 7 bases not matched to a gene. CDR3 residues: CASSSGTGFSSGNTIYF. The CDR3 DNA reads as TGTGCCAGCAGCTCCGGGACAGGGTTTAGCTCTGGAAACACCATATATTTT.

The CDR3 region is CASSEKRRRVENIQYF. In DNA form, the CDR3 reads TGTGCCAGCAGTGAGAAACGGCGGAGGGTGGAAAACATTCAGTACTTC. The genes are TRBV6-1 and TRBJ2-4, with D perhaps TRBD2 (6 bases). Germline values: CDR1 MNHNS, CDR2 SASEGT. The CDR3 totals 16 residues. Trimming stripped 3 bases from V and 5 bases from J, with 17 bases between.

This chain joins TRBV10-3 and TRBJ2-5; 16 bases match TRBD2. Trimming removed 10 bases from V and 4 bases from J; junction bases left unmatched: 12. CDR3 length: 17 amino acids. The V gene's germline CDR1 is ENHRY and CDR2 SYGVKD. The DNA of the CDR3 is TGTGCCACCGTCACCGGGACTAGCGGGAGGGCCGGAGAGACCCAGTACTTC. Translating gives CATVTGTSGRAGETQYF.

The rearrangement joins TRBV30 to TRBJ2-1; no reliable D call. From germline, CDR1 is GTSNPN and CDR2 SVGIG (reference sequence). The CDR3 is made up of 11 amino acids. The CDR3 coding sequence is TGTGCTAATTCGGTACACAATGAGCAGTTCTTC. It yields the protein CANSVHNEQFF. Complete variable domain (other parts from reference TRBV30 and TRBJ2-1): SQTIHQWPATLVQPVGSPLSLECTVEGTSNPNLYWYRQAAGRGLQLLFYSVGIGQISSEVPQNLSASRPQDRQFILSSKKLLLSDSGFYLCANSVHNEQFFGPGTRLTVL.

V gene TRBV5-4 combines with J gene TRBJ2-7; no clear D. Germline CDR1 is SGHNT and CDR2 is YYREEE (reference sequence). V gave up 0 bases and J gave up 0 bases, with 10 bases separating them. CDR3 size: 15 residues. The CDR3 DNA reads as TGTGCCAGCAGCTTGGGGGCTAGGAGCTCCTACGAGCAGTACTTC. It yields the protein CASSLGARSSYEQYF.

The chain has TRBV2 and TRBJ1-5; 7 positions match TRBD1. Trimming removed 7 bases from V and 5 bases from J; junction bases left unmatched: 8. Germline V CDR1 and CDR2: SNHLY, FYNNEI. This CDR3 contains 14 residues. CDR3 bases: TGTGCCAGCAAGAGGGTTACAGGGGATCAGCCCCAGCATTTT. Translated: CASKRVTGDQPQHF. Full variable domain (outside the CDR3, taken from reference TRBV2 and TRBJ1-5): EPEVTQTPSHQVTQMGQEVILRCVPISNHLYFYWYRQILGQKVEFLVSFYNNEISEKSEIFDDQFSVERPDGSNFTLKIRSTKLEDSAMYFCASKRVTGDQPQHFGDGTRLSIL.

The genes are TRBV11-2 and TRBJ2-3; tentative D call: TRBD1 (7 bases). The germline V and J ends were trimmed by 0 bases and 3 bases, with 10 bases remaining between them. CDR3 length equals 15 residues. From germline, CDR1 is SGHAT and CDR2 FQNNGV. Here the CDR3 DNA reads TGTGCCAGCAGCTTAGAACAGGGGAGGACAGATACGCAGTATTTT. Protein: CASSLEQGRTDTQYF.

The chain has TRBV5-1 and TRBJ2-3, with D tentatively TRBD2 (5 bases). V shed 3 bases and J shed 7 bases, with 18 bases lying between them. The CDR3 is made up of 15 amino acids. Germline CDR1 SGHRS, CDR2 YFSETQ. CDR3 in DNA: TGCGCCAGCAGCTCCCTAGCCGGAGACGTGTATACGCAGTATTTT. Translated, it gives CASSSLAGDVYTQYF.

The chain couples TRBV10-3 to TRBJ2-1, with 7 bases that match TRBD2. V was pared by 10 bases and J by 3 bases, with 15 bases of the junction left unmatched. The CDR3 length is 16 residues. Germline-derived CDR1 and CDR2 are ENHRY and SYGVKD. The CDR3 coding sequence is TGTGCCACCGCAAACTCCGGGGCTAGCGGCTACAATGAGCAGTTCTTC. This codes for CATANSGASGYNEQFF.